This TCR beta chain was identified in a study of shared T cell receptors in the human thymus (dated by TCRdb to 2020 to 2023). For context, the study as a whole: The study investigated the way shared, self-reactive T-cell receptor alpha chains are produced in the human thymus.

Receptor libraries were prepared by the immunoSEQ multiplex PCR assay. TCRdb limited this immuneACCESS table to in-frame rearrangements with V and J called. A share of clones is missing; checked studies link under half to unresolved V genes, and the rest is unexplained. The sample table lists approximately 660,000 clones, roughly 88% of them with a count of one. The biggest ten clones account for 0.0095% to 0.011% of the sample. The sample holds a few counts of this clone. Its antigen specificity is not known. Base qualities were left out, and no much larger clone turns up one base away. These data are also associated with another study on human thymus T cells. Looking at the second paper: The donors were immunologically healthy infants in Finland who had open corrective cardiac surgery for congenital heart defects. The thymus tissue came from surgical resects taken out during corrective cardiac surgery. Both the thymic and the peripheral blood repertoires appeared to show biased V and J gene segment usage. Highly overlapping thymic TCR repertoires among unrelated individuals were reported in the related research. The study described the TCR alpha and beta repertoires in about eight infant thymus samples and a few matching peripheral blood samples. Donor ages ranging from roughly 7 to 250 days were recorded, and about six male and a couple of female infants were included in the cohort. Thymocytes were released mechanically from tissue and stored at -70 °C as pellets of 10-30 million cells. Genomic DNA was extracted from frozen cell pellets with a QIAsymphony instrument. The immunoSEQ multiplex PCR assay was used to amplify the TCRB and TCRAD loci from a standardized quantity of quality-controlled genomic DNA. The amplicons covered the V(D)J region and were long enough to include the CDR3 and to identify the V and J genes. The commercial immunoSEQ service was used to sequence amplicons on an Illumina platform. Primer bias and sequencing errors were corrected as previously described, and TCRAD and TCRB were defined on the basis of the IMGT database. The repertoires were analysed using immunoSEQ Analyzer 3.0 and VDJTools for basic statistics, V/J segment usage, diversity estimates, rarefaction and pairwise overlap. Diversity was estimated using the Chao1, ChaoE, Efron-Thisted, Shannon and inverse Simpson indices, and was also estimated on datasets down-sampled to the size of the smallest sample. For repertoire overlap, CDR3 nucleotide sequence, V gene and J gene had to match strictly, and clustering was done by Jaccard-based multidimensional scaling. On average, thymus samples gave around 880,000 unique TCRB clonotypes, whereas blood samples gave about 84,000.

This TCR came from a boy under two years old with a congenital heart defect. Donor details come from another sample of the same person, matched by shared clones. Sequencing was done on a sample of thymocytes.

The DNA sequence is as follows: TGCGCCAGCAGCCAAAAGGACAGGGGGCGCGAAAAACTGTTTTTT. Its protein product is CASSQKDRGREKLFF. The rearranged chain carries TRBV4-3 and TRBJ1-4, with 11 bases aligning to TRBD1. From the cysteine through the phenylalanine, the CDR3 covers 15 amino acids. The retained sequence is limited to the CDR3, 45 bases, with the frame set at the first base. CDR1 and CDR2 (LGHNA, YSLEER) derive from the germline V gene. V ends up 2 bases short and J 8 bases short, with an unmatched junction base count of 4.